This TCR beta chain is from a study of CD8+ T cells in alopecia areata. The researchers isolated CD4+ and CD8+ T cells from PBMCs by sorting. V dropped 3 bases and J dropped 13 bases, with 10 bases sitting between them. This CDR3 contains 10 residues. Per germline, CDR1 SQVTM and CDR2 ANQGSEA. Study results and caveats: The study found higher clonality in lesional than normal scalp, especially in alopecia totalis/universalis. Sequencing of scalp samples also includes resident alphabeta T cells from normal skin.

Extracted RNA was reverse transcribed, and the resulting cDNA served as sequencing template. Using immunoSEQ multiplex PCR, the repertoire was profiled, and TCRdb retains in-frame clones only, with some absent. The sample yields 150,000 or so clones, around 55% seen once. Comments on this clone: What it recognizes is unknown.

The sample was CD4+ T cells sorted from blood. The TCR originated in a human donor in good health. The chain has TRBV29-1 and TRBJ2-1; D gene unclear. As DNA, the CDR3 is TGCAGCGTTGATGTGAGACAACAGTTCTTC. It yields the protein CSVDVRQQFF.